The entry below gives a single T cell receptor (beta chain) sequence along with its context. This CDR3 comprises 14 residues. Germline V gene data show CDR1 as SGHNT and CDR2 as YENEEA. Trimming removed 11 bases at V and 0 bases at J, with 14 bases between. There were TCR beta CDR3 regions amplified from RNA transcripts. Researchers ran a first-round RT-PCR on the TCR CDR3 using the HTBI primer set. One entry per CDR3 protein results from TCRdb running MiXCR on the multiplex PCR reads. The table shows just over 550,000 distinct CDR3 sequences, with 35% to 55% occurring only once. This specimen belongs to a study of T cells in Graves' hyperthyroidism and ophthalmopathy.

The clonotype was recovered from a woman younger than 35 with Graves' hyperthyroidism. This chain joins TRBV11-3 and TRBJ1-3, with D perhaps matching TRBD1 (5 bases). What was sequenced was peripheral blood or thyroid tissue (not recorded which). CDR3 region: CAGGKGVSGNTIYF. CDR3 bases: TGTGCCGGCGGCAAAGGGGTCTCTGGAAACACCATATATTTT.